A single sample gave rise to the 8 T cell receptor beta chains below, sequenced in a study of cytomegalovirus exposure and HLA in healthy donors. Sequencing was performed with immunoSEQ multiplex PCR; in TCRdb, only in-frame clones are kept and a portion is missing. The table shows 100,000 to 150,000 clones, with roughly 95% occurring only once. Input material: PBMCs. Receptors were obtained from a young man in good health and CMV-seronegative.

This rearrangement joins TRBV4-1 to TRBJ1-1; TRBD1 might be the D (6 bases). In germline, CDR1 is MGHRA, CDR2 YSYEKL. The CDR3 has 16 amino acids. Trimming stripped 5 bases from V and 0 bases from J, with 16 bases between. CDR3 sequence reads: CASSGRGGTMNTEAFF. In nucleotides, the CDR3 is TGCGCCAGCAGCGGGAGGGGGGGGACCATGAACACTGAAGCTTTCTTT.

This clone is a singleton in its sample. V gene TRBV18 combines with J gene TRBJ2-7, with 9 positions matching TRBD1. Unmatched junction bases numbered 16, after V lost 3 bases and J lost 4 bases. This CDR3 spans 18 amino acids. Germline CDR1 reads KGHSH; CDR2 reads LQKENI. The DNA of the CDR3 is TGTGCCAGCTCACCTCTGATCGGGACAGGGTCTGGATCATACGAGCAGTACTTC. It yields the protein CASSPLIGTGSGSYEQYF.

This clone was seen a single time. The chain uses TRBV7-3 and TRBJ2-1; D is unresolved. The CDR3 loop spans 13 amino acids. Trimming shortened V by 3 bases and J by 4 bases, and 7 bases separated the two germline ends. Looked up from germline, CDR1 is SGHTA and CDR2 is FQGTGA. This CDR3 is CASSFRQYNEQFF. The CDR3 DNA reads TGTGCCAGCAGCTTTAGACAATACAATGAGCAGTTCTTC.

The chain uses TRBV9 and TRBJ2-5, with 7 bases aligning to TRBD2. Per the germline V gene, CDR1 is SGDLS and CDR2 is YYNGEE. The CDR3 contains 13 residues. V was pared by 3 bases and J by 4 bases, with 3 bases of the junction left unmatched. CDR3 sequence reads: CASSGDYAETQYF. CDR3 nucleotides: TGTGCCAGCAGCGGGGACTATGCAGAGACCCAGTACTTC. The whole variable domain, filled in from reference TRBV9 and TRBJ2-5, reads DSGVTQTPKHLITATGQRVTLRCSPRSGDLSVYWYQQSLDQGLQFLIQYYNGEERAKGNILERFSAQQFPDLHSELNLSSLELGDSALYFCASSGDYAETQYFGPGTRLLVL.

The CDR3 DNA reads TGTGCCAGTAGTATAGATTGGCAGGGGGCTAAGGATCAGCCCCAGCATTTT. It yields the protein CASSIDWQGAKDQPQHF. V usage is TRBV19 and J usage is TRBJ1-5; 8 bases align to TRBD1. This CDR3 region has 17 residues. CDR1 and CDR2 from the germline V gene are LNHDA and SQIVND (reference sequence). The J segment lost 5 bases and the V segment lost 0 bases, leaving 9 bases of the junction unmatched.

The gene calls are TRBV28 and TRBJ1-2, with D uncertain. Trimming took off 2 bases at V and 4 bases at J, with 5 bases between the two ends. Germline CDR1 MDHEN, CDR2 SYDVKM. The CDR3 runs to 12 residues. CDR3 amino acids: CASSLQSYGYTF. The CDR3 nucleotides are TGTGCCAGCAGTTTACAGTCCTATGGCTACACCTTC.

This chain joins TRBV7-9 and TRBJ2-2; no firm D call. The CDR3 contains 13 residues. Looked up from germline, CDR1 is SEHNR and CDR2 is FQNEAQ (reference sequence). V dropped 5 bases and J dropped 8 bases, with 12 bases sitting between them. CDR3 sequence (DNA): TGTGCCAGCAGCCCAGTTTTAATAGGGGAGCTGTTTTTT. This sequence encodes CASSPVLIGELFF.

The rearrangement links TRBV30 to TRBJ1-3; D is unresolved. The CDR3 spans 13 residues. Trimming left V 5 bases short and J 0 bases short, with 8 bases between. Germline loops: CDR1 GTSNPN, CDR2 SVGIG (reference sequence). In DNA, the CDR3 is TGTGCCTGGGATGTGAGCTCTGGAAACACCATATATTTT. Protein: CAWDVSSGNTIYF.